This record covers a single T cell receptor beta chain. These data belong to a study of cytomegalovirus exposure and HLA in healthy donors. PCR involved 60 Vbeta and 13 Jbeta primers. Method: immunoSEQ multiplex PCR; TCRdb's copy keeps in-frame clones and lacks some. The profile shows roughly 150,000 clones, roughly 75% of them singletons. CDR3 size: 15 residues. V dropped 2 bases and J dropped 5; count of bases not matched to a gene: 8. CDR1 and CDR2 (germline): MGHDK, SYGVNS. Samples came from healthy bone marrow donors. The chain carries TRBV25-1 and TRBJ2-7; TRBD1 matches 8 bases. This sequence originates from a young man in good health and CMV-seropositive. Sequenced material: PBMCs. CDR3 sequence (DNA): TGTGCCAGCAGTGAAATCACAGGGGGTCAGGACGAGCAGTACTTC. Translated: CASSEITGGQDEQYF.